The 10 T cell receptor beta chains below were found in one sample sequenced in a study of identical twins. One entry per CDR3 protein, called by TCRdb with MiXCR from the 5' RACE reads. The sample yields over 500,000 distinct CDR3 sequences, under 25% seen once. Another study also made use of these data, one on T cells expressing NK-cell markers.

Material for sequencing was CD4+ T cells sorted from blood. All receptors derive from a woman younger than 30 in good health.

In its sample, this clonotype was seen a few times. The chain carries TRBV7-9 and TRBJ2-3; D ambiguous. There are 12 residues in the CDR3. The V gene's germline CDR1 is SEHNR and CDR2 FQNEAQ (reference sequence). Trimming took 2 bases from V and 5 from J, leaving 5 bases between them. In DNA form, the CDR3 reads TGTGCCAGCAGCTTACCTCAAGATACGCAGTATTTT. This encodes CASSLPQDTQYF.

This CDR3 is CASSLAAVETQYF. The CDR3 DNA sequence: TGTGCCAGCAGCTTAGCAGCCGTTGAGACCCAGTACTTC. V usage is TRBV7-9 and J usage is TRBJ2-5, with D unclear. Germline assignment: CDR1 SEHNR and CDR2 FQNEAQ (reference sequence). V was shortened by 0 bases and J by 5 bases, with 7 bases between the two germline ends. CDR3 size: 13 residues.

This clonotype has ten or more counts. The chain links TRBV12-3 or TRBV12-4 to TRBJ2-1; tentative D call: TRBD2 (6 bases). CDR3 length equals 15 residues. Deletions cut 2 bases from V and 8 bases from J, with 16 bases between. In DNA form, the CDR3 reads TGTGCCAGCAGTTTACTAGGCGGGGCAGGCGATGAGCAGTTCTTC. As protein: CASSLLGGAGDEQFF.

This clonotype was detected only a few times. This chain joins TRBV2 and TRBJ2-1, with 8 bases identical to TRBD2. Germline V gene lookup returns CDR1 SNHLY and CDR2 FYNNEI. Germline trimming cut 7 bases from V and 7 bases from J; bases unmatched to any gene: 6. The CDR3 consists of 13 residues. CDR3 loop: CASTLGLENEQFF. In DNA, the CDR3 is TGTGCCAGCACGTTGGGACTAGAGAATGAGCAGTTCTTC.

This clonotype occurred a few times. V gene TRBV2 combines with J gene TRBJ1-1; no clear D. Trimming took off 1 base at V and 0 bases at J, with 3 bases between the two ends. Germline CDR1 and CDR2: SNHLY and FYNNEI. This CDR3 region has 13 residues. In nucleotides, the CDR3 is TGTGCCAGCAGTGAAGAGGTGAACACTGAAGCTTTCTTT. It encodes CASSEEVNTEAFF.

This sequence joins TRBV6-5 and TRBJ2-1; 13 bases are shared with TRBD2. CDR1 and CDR2 from the germline V gene are MNHEY and SVGAGI. The junction had 10 bases not matched to a gene; V was cut back by 4 bases and J by 10 bases. The CDR3 contains 16 residues. The CDR3 region has the DNA TGTGCCAGCAGTTCTGAACTAGCGGGGGGGATCCGAGAGCAGTTCTTC. It encodes CASSSELAGGIREQFF.

V gene TRBV7-9 combines with J gene TRBJ2-7; maybe TRBD1 (6 bases). Germline-derived CDR1 and CDR2 are SEHNR and FQNEAQ (reference sequence). The CDR3 extends over 14 amino acids. Trimming left V 3 bases short and J 3 bases short, with 12 bases between. CDR3 protein: CASSFFDRNYEQYF. CDR3 nucleotides: TGTGCCAGCAGCTTCTTCGACAGGAACTACGAGCAGTACTTC.

The V and J genes are TRBV5-1 and TRBJ1-1; D uncertain. V was clipped by 0 bases and J by 7 bases, with 10 bases between them. Germline CDR1 and CDR2: SGHRS and YFSETQ. This CDR3 has 13 amino acids. CDR3 bases: TGCGCCAGCAGCTTGGGAGCCCCCGGTGAAGCTTTCTTT. It specifies CASSLGAPGEAFF.

This clonotype occurred once. The rearrangement joins TRBV10-3 to TRBJ2-2; 11 bases fit TRBD2. The CDR3 has 15 residues. J gave up 6 bases and V 2 bases, and 2 bases lay outside the gene matches. CDR1 and CDR2 (germline): ENHRY, SYGVKD. The CDR3 reads CAISEGLAGPGELFF. CDR3 nucleotides: TGTGCCATCAGTGAGGGACTAGCGGGCCCCGGGGAGCTGTTTTTT.

This chain connects TRBV12-3 or TRBV12-4 to TRBJ1-4; D remains unclear. Trimming removed 2 bases from V and 3 bases from J, with 7 bases in between. CDR3 length: 14 residues. The CDR3 here is CASSLLPSNEKLFF. CDR3 nucleotide sequence: TGTGCCAGCAGTTTACTCCCCTCTAATGAAAAACTGTTTTTT.